A single sample gave rise to the 21 T cell receptor beta chains below, sequenced in a study of shared clonotypes between healthy human individuals (dated by TCRdb to 2019 to 2021). The library was built by means of the immunoSEQ multiplex PCR assay. The table was pulled from immuneACCESS by TCRdb, which kept in-frame rearrangements only. Such tables lose some clones; where checked, under half of the loss comes from unresolved V genes, and the rest has no known cause. For this sample there are roughly 650,000 clones; about 96% appear just once. The top ten clonotypes cover around 0.058% of the sample. The sample taken for sequencing was naive CD4+ T cells sorted from blood. What this sample's cell subset or site label stands for: CD45RA+ positively selected. These receptors were obtained from a woman aged 25-40 years in good health.

The rearrangement joins TRBV6-6 to TRBJ1-5; 9 nucleotides agree with TRBD1. The CDR3 totals 16 residues. V shed 0 bases and J 6 bases; nucleotides not matched to a gene: 6. The V gene's germline CDR1 is MNHNY and CDR2 SVGAGI (reference sequence). The CDR3 here is CASSYSGQGRVQPQHF. DNA of the CDR3: TGTGCCAGCAGTTACTCAGGACAGGGGCGCGTTCAGCCCCAGCATTTT.

The V gene is TRBV18, the J gene TRBJ2-2; D gene uncertain. CDR1 and CDR2 (germline): KGHSH, LQKENI. The V gene lost 6 bases and the J gene lost 2 bases, with 7 bases spanning the gap. The CDR3 runs 13 residues. The CDR3 sequence is CASSLSNTGELFF. DNA of the CDR3: TGTGCCAGCTCGCTCAGCAACACCGGGGAGCTGTTTTTT.

V is TRBV18 and J is TRBJ2-7; 8 positions match TRBD1. The CDR3 is 14 amino acids. Germline V gives CDR1 KGHSH, CDR2 LQKENI. V shed 5 bases, J shed 3 bases, and the junction held 6 bases outside the gene matches. In nucleotides, the CDR3 is TGTGCCAGCTCAGGACAGGGTTATAGCTACGAGCAGTACTTC. Translating gives CASSGQGYSYEQYF. The variable domain in full, completed from reference TRBV18 and TRBJ2-7, reads NAGVMQNPRHLVRRRGQEARLRCSPMKGHSHVYWYRQLPEEGLKFMVYLQKENIIDESGMPKERFSAEFPKEGPSILRIQQVVRGDSAAYFCASSGQGYSYEQYFGPGTRLTVT.

The chain recombines TRBV19 with TRBJ1-2; D is unresolved. Germline CDR1 is LNHDA and CDR2 is SQIVND (reference sequence). Trimming pared 5 bases from V and 6 bases from J, leaving 16 bases between. This CDR3 contains 14 residues. Here the CDR3 reads CASSEWMDQHGYTF. The CDR3 nucleotides read TGTGCCAGTAGTGAATGGATGGACCAGCATGGCTACACCTTC.

The rearrangement links TRBV10-3 to TRBJ2-7; a weak D match, TRBD2 (6 bases). Germline-derived CDR1 and CDR2 are ENHRY and SYGVKD. This CDR3 region has 15 residues. V was shortened by 0 bases and J by 2 bases, with 11 bases between the two germline ends. The CDR3 loop reads CAISESASATYEQYF. The CDR3 nucleotides read TGTGCCATCAGTGAGTCGGCTAGCGCAACCTACGAGCAGTACTTC.

The chain couples TRBV6-5 to TRBJ1-1; a possible D gene is TRBD1 (5 bases). The CDR3 extends over 14 amino acids. The germline gives CDR1 MNHEY, CDR2 SVGAGI. Deletions cut 1 base from V and 2 bases from J, with 8 bases between. The CDR3 loop is CASSYWQGNTEAFF. The CDR3 bases are TGTGCCAGCAGTTACTGGCAGGGTAACACTGAAGCTTTCTTT.

The rearrangement links TRBV5-5 to TRBJ1-4; the match to TRBD1 covers 7 bases. The CDR3 covers 16 residues. V shed 3 bases and J 7 bases; nucleotides not matched to a gene: 12. CDR1 SGHKS and CDR2 YYEKEE come from the germline V gene (reference sequence). The CDR3 loop reads CASSYGTVQDGEKLFF. The CDR3 nucleotides read TGTGCCAGCAGCTACGGGACAGTCCAAGATGGTGAAAAACTGTTTTTT.

This clone has just one count. This rearrangement joins TRBV25-1 to TRBJ2-1; 10 bases map to TRBD2. With 3 bases clipped from V and 4 bases from J, the junction kept 3 bases outside the gene matches. The CDR3 covers 15 residues. The germline V gene encodes CDR1 MGHDK and CDR2 SYGVNS. CDR3 nucleotides: TGTGCCAGCAGTGATCCTAGCGGGGGATACAATGAGCAGTTCTTC. Its translation is CASSDPSGGYNEQFF.

The V and J genes are TRBV9 and TRBJ2-2, with 10 bases aligning to TRBD2. Germline CDR1 and CDR2: SGDLS and YYNGEE. Trimming took 0 bases from V and 7 from J; bases not matched to a gene: 6. The CDR3 runs 16 residues. CDR3 sequence reads: CASSVGGTSVVGELFF. The CDR3 nucleotides read TGTGCCAGCAGCGTAGGAGGGACTAGCGTTGTCGGGGAGCTGTTTTTT. The whole variable domain, remainder taken from reference TRBV9 and TRBJ2-2, is DSGVTQTPKHLITATGQRVTLRCSPRSGDLSVYWYQQSLDQGLQFLIQYYNGEERAKGNILERFSAQQFPDLHSELNLSSLELGDSALYFCASSVGGTSVVGELFFGEGSRLTVL.

The chain uses TRBV20-1 and TRBJ1-2, with D possibly matching TRBD1 (5 bases). The length of the CDR3 is 11 residues. V lost 6 bases and J 3 bases, leaving 8 bases between the germline ends. Germline CDR1 reads DFQATT; CDR2 reads SNEGSKA (reference sequence). CDR3 sequence: CSASRDYGYTF. The CDR3 nucleotides are TGCAGTGCGAGCAGGGACTATGGCTACACCTTC.

This clone was seen only once. The V gene is TRBV28, the J gene TRBJ1-5; 9 bases align to TRBD1. Germline V gene lookup returns CDR1 MDHEN and CDR2 SYDVKM. This CDR3 spans 15 amino acids. After removal of 6 bases from V and 8 bases from J, the junction contained 11 bases not matched to a gene. The CDR3 spells CASRRFGTGLKPQHF. CDR3 nucleotides: TGTGCCAGCAGAAGATTTGGGACAGGGCTGAAGCCCCAGCATTTT.

For the CDR3, the DNA is TGCGCCAGCAGCCAAGAAAGGGCGGGAGGGCCGTCTGCCACCGGGGAGCTGTTTTTT. This sequence encodes CASSQERAGGPSATGELFF. This rearrangement joins TRBV4-1 to TRBJ2-2, with 9 nucleotides matching TRBD2. CDR1 and CDR2 from the germline V gene are MGHRA and YSYEKL. CDR3 length equals 19 residues. The V segment lost 0 bases and the J segment 4 bases; nucleotides outside the gene matches: 12.

CDR3 region: CASSRGTGDLGYGYTF. DNA of the CDR3: TGTGCCAGCAGCCGCGGGACAGGGGATCTCGGCTATGGCTACACCTTC. The V gene is TRBV13, the J gene TRBJ1-2; 10 bases agree with TRBD1. Trimming removed 5 bases from V and 4 bases from J; junction bases left unmatched: 10. The CDR3 totals 16 residues. The germline V gene encodes CDR1 PRHDT and CDR2 FYEKMQ (reference sequence). The full variable domain, rest sourced from reference TRBV13 and TRBJ1-2, is AAGVIQSPRHLIKEKRETATLKCYPIPRHDTVYWYQQGPGQDPQFLISFYEKMQSDKGSIPDRFSAQQFSDYHSELNMSSLELGDSALYFCASSRGTGDLGYGYTFGSGTRLTVV.

The chain joins TRBV10-2 to TRBJ1-3; 7 bases are a match to TRBD1. The CDR3 is 17 residues long. The V gene end was trimmed by 0 bases and the J gene end by 0 bases; junction bases not matched to a gene: 5. Germline-derived CDR1 and CDR2 are WSHSY and SAAADI. CDR3 nucleotides: TGCGCCAGCAGTGAGTCGGGGGGACAGCTCTCTGGAAACACCATATATTTT. Translated: CASSESGGQLSGNTIYF.

The chain recombines TRBV19 with TRBJ1-5; a possible D gene is TRBD1 (6 bases). The CDR3 consists of 15 residues. The germline CDR1 and CDR2 sequences are LNHDA and SQIVND (reference sequence). The V end was cut by 5 bases, the J end by 4 bases, with 15 bases between. CDR3 in DNA: TGTGCCAGTAGTGTACAGGGACGGATGAATCAGCCCCAGCATTTT. Its protein is CASSVQGRMNQPQHF.

This clone occurred once. J is TRBJ2-7 and V is TRBV27, with TRBD2 matching over 8 bases. Germline loops: CDR1 MNHEY, CDR2 SMNVEV (reference sequence). V lost 5 bases, J lost 11 bases, and 14 bases stayed unmatched. This CDR3 is built from 14 residues. In nucleotides, the CDR3 is TGTGCCAGCAGTGCGTTAGCGGGACCGCGGGTGGAGTACTTC. Translation: CASSALAGPRVEYF.

The chain couples TRBV7-8 to TRBJ2-7; 9 bases agree with TRBD1. The CDR3 is made up of 19 amino acids. Germline CDR1 is SGHVS and CDR2 is FQNEAQ. V was clipped by 4 bases and J by 7 bases; unmatched bases: 23. The CDR3 region is CASSSHPGQGRETSWEQYF. The CDR3 DNA sequence: TGTGCCAGCAGCTCCCACCCGGGACAGGGAAGGGAGACTAGCTGGGAGCAGTACTTC.

The chain joins TRBV5-1 to TRBJ2-5, with D unresolved. The DNA end lines up better with TRBJ2-7; the J call may be wrong. The CDR3 has 12 residues. CDR1 is SGHRS and CDR2 is YFSETQ in the germline V gene. Written as DNA, the CDR3 is TGCGCCAGCAGCTTGGATAACTACGAGCAGTACTTC. The encoded protein is CASSLDNYEQYF.

The rearrangement uses TRBV6-6 and TRBJ2-7, with TRBD1 matching over 11 bases. CDR3 length: 14 residues. CDR1 is MNHNY and CDR2 is SVGAGI in the germline V gene (reference sequence). Trimming removed 6 bases from V and 7 bases from J; junction bases left unmatched: 8. The CDR3 DNA reads as TGTGCCAGCAGACCGGACAGGGGGCCTGGAGAGCAGTACTTC. Protein product: CASRPDRGPGEQYF.

The chain joins TRBV11-3 to TRBJ2-1; D might be TRBD2 (5 bases). The CDR3 extends over 14 amino acids. From germline, CDR1 is SGHNT and CDR2 YENEEA. Trimming took off 1 base at V and 5 bases at J, with 9 bases between the two ends. CDR3 DNA sequence: TGTGCCAGCAGCTTAGGACGGGGAAACAATGAGCAGTTCTTC. It translates to CASSLGRGNNEQFF.

The rearrangement uses TRBV28 and TRBJ1-1; the D gene is possibly TRBD1 (6 bases). The CDR3 covers 15 residues. Germline CDR1 is MDHEN and CDR2 is SYDVKM. V dropped 6 bases and J dropped 10 bases, with 24 bases sitting between them. The DNA for the CDR3 is TGTGCCAGCAGCTCAGGGAGGGGGACGCTGCTTCGAGCTTTCTTT. Its translation: CASSSGRGTLLRAFF.